This entry lists 32 T cell receptor beta chains sequenced from one sample in a study of T cells expressing NK-cell markers (dated by TCRdb to about 2020). Library preparation employed 5' RACE. Instrument used: Illumina HiSeq 2000. Following TCRdb reprocessing, every CDR3 protein sequence forms one entry, and DNA is not provided. The sample has over 350,000 distinct CDR3 sequences on record. Jointly, the top ten make up around 11% of the sample. The sequenced sample was blood T cells: a sorted CD56 or NKG2C T cell subset, CD4+ or CD8+ T cells, or bulk PBMC T cells (not recorded which). The receptors stem from a woman aged 45 to 65 in good health. Donor details come from another sample of the same person, matched by shared clones.

The gene calls are TRBV12-3 or TRBV12-4 and TRBJ2-7; TCRdb picks TRBD1, but there is no DNA to check that call. The CDR3 is 15 residues long. CDR3 amino acids: CASSLAGQFSYEQYF.

J is TRBJ2-6 and V is TRBV19. The CDR3 is made up of 15 amino acids. The germline V gene has CDR1 LNHDA and CDR2 SQIVND (reference sequence). This CDR3 reads CASSIDGTGANVLTF.

V and J are TRBV12-3 or TRBV12-4 and TRBJ1-4; TCRdb's D gene call, TRBD1, goes unchecked for lack of DNA. The CDR3 is 14 amino acids. CDR3 amino acids: CASIQGAANEKLFF.

This chain connects TRBV29-1 to TRBJ2-7. The CDR3 is 14 amino acids. The germline V gene encodes CDR1 SQVTM and CDR2 ANQGSEA. CDR3 protein: CSVELQSETYEQYF.

V and J are TRBV5-4 and TRBJ2-6; the D call from TCRdb, TRBD2, cannot be confirmed without DNA. The CDR3 covers 17 residues. CDR1 and CDR2 (germline): SGHNT, YYREEE (reference sequence). CDR3 residues: CASSLEGPPLGANVLTF.

V gene TRBV20-1 combines with J gene TRBJ1-6; TCRdb indicates TRBD1, and absent DNA this call remains unverified. Germline V lookup: CDR1 DFQATT, CDR2 SNEGSKA (reference sequence). This CDR3 spans 16 amino acids. Here the CDR3 reads CSARGGEGALNSPLHF.

The chain has TRBV5-1 and TRBJ2-1. Germline lookup yields CDR1 SGHRS and CDR2 YFSETQ. The CDR3 length is 16 residues. The CDR3 sequence is CASSLPSGHSYNEQFF.

The V gene is TRBV6-5, the J gene TRBJ2-5; TCRdb returns TRBD1, unconfirmable since there is no DNA. Germline assignment: CDR1 MNHEY and CDR2 SVGAGI. This CDR3 contains 14 residues. The CDR3 region is CASSYGRGSETQYF.

The chain uses TRBV5-1 and TRBJ2-3; TCRdb lists TRBD2, though no DNA is available to test this call. CDR1 is SGHRS, CDR2 YFSETQ, per germline. The CDR3 totals 16 residues. The CDR3 sequence is CASSGLAGAPADTQYF.

V usage is TRBV5-5 and J usage is TRBJ2-1; TCRdb outputs TRBD2, but without DNA this stays unchecked. This CDR3 contains 17 residues. Germline lookup yields CDR1 SGHKS and CDR2 YYEKEE (reference sequence). CDR3 amino acids: CASSFQPGLVGYNEQFF.

The chain couples TRBV12-3 or TRBV12-4 to TRBJ2-3; TCRdb outputs TRBD1, but without DNA this stays unchecked. The CDR3 totals 15 residues. The CDR3 is CASSRRGQGPGGEYF.

This chain joins TRBV27 and TRBJ2-5; TCRdb outputs TRBD2, but without DNA this stays unchecked. CDR3 length equals 16 residues. The germline gives CDR1 MNHEY, CDR2 SMNVEV (reference sequence). CDR3 protein: CASSLGTSGSGETQYF.

The chain links TRBV6-2 or TRBV6-3 to TRBJ2-1; TCRdb's D gene call, TRBD1, goes unchecked for lack of DNA. The CDR3 contains 17 residues. The germline V gene encodes CDR1 MNHEY and CDR2 SVGEGT. The CDR3 region is CASSPGGAGTGLDEQFF.

This chain joins TRBV20-1 and TRBJ2-3; TCRdb gives TRBD2 as the D gene, but with no DNA this cannot be confirmed. Germline values: CDR1 DFQATT, CDR2 SNEGSKA (reference sequence). The CDR3 has 16 amino acids. The CDR3 loop reads CSARGAGAGVTDTQYF.

This chain uses TRBV20-1 with TRBJ2-2; TCRdb gives TRBD1 as the D gene, but with no DNA this cannot be confirmed. The V gene's germline CDR1 is DFQATT and CDR2 SNEGSKA (reference sequence). The CDR3 has 14 residues. The CDR3 protein is CSASPSGVPGELFF.

V gene TRBV29-1 combines with J gene TRBJ2-1; TCRdb lists TRBD1, though no DNA is available to test this call. CDR3 length equals 14 residues. From germline, CDR1 is SQVTM and CDR2 ANQGSEA. CDR3 sequence: CSVRDRGWDNEQFF.

The chain is built from TRBV5-1 and TRBJ2-5; there is no DNA to check the TCRdb D call of TRBD2. Germline lookup yields CDR1 SGHRS and CDR2 YFSETQ. The CDR3 is made up of 15 amino acids. CDR3 residues: CASSLVVGGEETQYF.

The genes are TRBV7-9 and TRBJ2-7. The germline gives CDR1 SEHNR, CDR2 FQNEAQ (reference sequence). This CDR3 has 15 amino acids. The chain's CDR3 is CASSLGQDSSYEQYF.

V and J are TRBV7-9 and TRBJ2-1; TCRdb's D gene call, TRBD1, goes unchecked for lack of DNA. Germline V CDR1 and CDR2: SEHNR, FQNEAQ (reference sequence). CDR3 length: 15 amino acids. CDR3 protein: CASSVTGDSKNEQFF.

This chain joins TRBV20-1 and TRBJ2-3; TCRdb indicates TRBD2, and absent DNA this call remains unverified. This CDR3 spans 18 amino acids. The germline V gene has CDR1 DFQATT and CDR2 SNEGSKA (reference sequence). This CDR3 reads CSARGGFGSTFSTDTQYF.

The genes are TRBV5-1 and TRBJ1-5; the TRBD1 assignment by TCRdb is unverifiable without DNA. Germline loops: CDR1 SGHRS, CDR2 YFSETQ. The CDR3 runs 14 residues. The CDR3 sequence is CASSRAGGNQPQHF.

The chain uses TRBV11-2 and TRBJ1-6. The CDR3 contains 14 residues. Germline V gene data show CDR1 as SGHAT and CDR2 as FQNNGV. The chain's CDR3 is CASSLEQHNSPLHF. Based on the CDR3 plus reference TRBV11-2 and TRBJ1-6, the full variable domain is EAGVAQSPRYKIIEKRQSVAFWCNPISGHATLYWYQQILGQGPKLLIQFQNNGVVDDSQLPKDRFSAERLKGVDSTLKIQPAKLEDSAVYLCASSLEQHNSPLHFGNGTRLTVT.

The V and J genes are TRBV3-1 and TRBJ2-1; TCRdb proposes TRBD2, but this gene call is untestable without DNA. Germline V gene sequence: CDR1 LGHDT, CDR2 YNNKEL (reference sequence). This CDR3 spans 12 amino acids. CDR3 protein: CASSRLGFEQFF.

The chain carries TRBV29-1 and TRBJ2-3; checking the TCRdb D call of TRBD2 is not possible without DNA. Germline-derived CDR1 and CDR2 are SQVTM and ANQGSEA. This CDR3 is built from 13 residues. The CDR3 loop reads CSARWGASDTQYF.

The V and J genes are TRBV7-9 and TRBJ2-3; the TRBD1 assignment by TCRdb is unverifiable without DNA. The CDR3 contains 15 residues. Per the germline V gene, CDR1 is SEHNR and CDR2 is FQNEAQ (reference sequence). CDR3 loop: CASSPWTGGTDTQYF.

This chain joins TRBV7-2 and TRBJ1-2; TCRdb proposes TRBD1, but this gene call is untestable without DNA. The CDR3 length is 12 residues. Germline CDR1 and CDR2: SGHTA and FQGNSA. Here the CDR3 reads CASSLQGDGYTF.

This rearrangement joins TRBV7-9 to TRBJ1-6; the D call of TRBD1 rests on TCRdb alone, since no DNA is present to check it. CDR3 length: 15 residues. CDR1 is SEHNR, CDR2 FQNEAQ, per germline (reference sequence). CDR3 protein: CASRLQGATNSPLHF. The whole variable domain, remainder taken from reference TRBV7-9 and TRBJ1-6, is DTGVSQNPRHKITKRGQNVTFRCDPISEHNRLYWYRQTLGQGPEFLTYFQNEAQLEKSRLLSDRFSAERPKGSFSTLEIQRTEQGDSAMYLCASRLQGATNSPLHFGNGTRLTVT.

The chain carries TRBV29-1 and TRBJ2-1; TCRdb proposes TRBD1, but this gene call is untestable without DNA. Germline loops: CDR1 SQVTM, CDR2 ANQGSEA. CDR3 size: 13 residues. This CDR3 is CSLRREGNNEQFF.

The rearrangement joins TRBV27 to TRBJ2-1; no DNA is available, so the TRBD1 call from TCRdb remains unchecked. Germline V gene lookup returns CDR1 MNHEY and CDR2 SMNVEV (reference sequence). The CDR3 contains 17 residues. The CDR3 loop reads CASRPKGAGGAYNEQFF.

The chain combines TRBV24-1 with TRBJ1-5; TCRdb lists TRBD1, though no DNA is available to test this call. The CDR3 has 12 residues. CDR1 is KGHDR, CDR2 SFDVKD, per germline. This CDR3 reads CATSWGNQPQHF.

The chain combines TRBV20-1 with TRBJ2-1. Germline lookup yields CDR1 DFQATT and CDR2 SNEGSKA (reference sequence). This CDR3 contains 16 residues. CDR3 loop: CSARDSRGSSYNEQFF.

The V gene is TRBV5-1, the J gene TRBJ2-7; TCRdb reports TRBD2, a call that lacks DNA to check it against. The CDR3 loop spans 15 amino acids. Germline V CDR1 and CDR2: SGHRS, YFSETQ. The chain's CDR3 is CASSLTTGAVGEQYF.